Below are 3 T cell receptor beta chains sequenced from a single sample in a study of shared clonotypes between healthy human individuals. Using immunoSEQ multiplex PCR, the repertoire was profiled, and TCRdb retains in-frame clones only, with some absent. The sample lists roughly 1,500,000 clones, 95% to 99% occurring once. The sequenced material came from naive CD4+ T cells sorted from blood. As for subset: CD45RA+ positively selected. Receptor source: a young man in good health.

This clone was observed once. CDR3 nucleotides: TGTGCCAGCTCAGCGTCCCTTGCGGGAGCGGGCACAGATACGCAGTATTTT. Translating gives CASSASLAGAGTDTQYF. The chain employs TRBV18 and TRBJ2-3; 7 nucleotides agree with TRBD2. The V segment lost 5 bases and the J segment 1 base; nucleotides outside the gene matches: 12. CDR3 length: 17 residues. Per germline, CDR1 KGHSH and CDR2 LQKENI.

The CDR3 nucleotides read TGTGCCAGTAGTGTGGGACTAGCGGGAGGTAGGACCTACAATGAGCAGTTCTTC. As protein: CASSVGLAGGRTYNEQFF. V and J are TRBV19 and TRBJ2-1, with 15 bases aligning to TRBD2. The CDR3 covers 18 residues. CDR1 is LNHDA and CDR2 is SQIVND in the germline V gene (reference sequence). V lost 5 bases and J lost 2; bases outside the gene matches: 7.

This clone showed up just once. This chain joins TRBV7-2 and TRBJ2-7; no clear D. The V end lost 2 bases, the J end lost 3 bases, and 5 bases lay between the germline ends. Germline V CDR1 and CDR2: SGHTA, FQGNSA. The CDR3 extends over 12 amino acids. The CDR3 region is CASSLWGYEQYF. CDR3 sequence (DNA): TGTGCCAGCAGCTTATGGGGCTACGAGCAGTACTTC.